Sequencing of this T cell receptor (beta chain) was carried out in a study of patients and donors after allogeneic stem cell transplantation. Germline V gives CDR1 LGHDT, CDR2 YNNKEL (reference sequence). The CDR3 length is 14 residues. Trimming cost V 7 bases and J 8 bases, with 20 bases left between them. A single record per CDR3 protein comes from TCRdb applying MiXCR to the RT-PCR reads. In the table there are 800,000 to 1,000,000 distinct CDR3 sequences, under 20% of which are singletons. This rearrangement joins TRBV3-1 to TRBJ1-2; D call uncertain. The sequenced sample consisted of blood, either unsorted or a sorted T cell fraction (not recorded which). The sequence derives from a human donor who was either an allogeneic HSCT recipient or a stem cell or donor lymphocyte infusion donor (not recorded which). It is not recorded whose cells these are; they may come from a transplant donor. CDR3 DNA: TGTGCCAGCAACCCCGGACGGGCGGGCAGCGGCTACACCTTC. As protein: CASNPGRAGSGYTF.